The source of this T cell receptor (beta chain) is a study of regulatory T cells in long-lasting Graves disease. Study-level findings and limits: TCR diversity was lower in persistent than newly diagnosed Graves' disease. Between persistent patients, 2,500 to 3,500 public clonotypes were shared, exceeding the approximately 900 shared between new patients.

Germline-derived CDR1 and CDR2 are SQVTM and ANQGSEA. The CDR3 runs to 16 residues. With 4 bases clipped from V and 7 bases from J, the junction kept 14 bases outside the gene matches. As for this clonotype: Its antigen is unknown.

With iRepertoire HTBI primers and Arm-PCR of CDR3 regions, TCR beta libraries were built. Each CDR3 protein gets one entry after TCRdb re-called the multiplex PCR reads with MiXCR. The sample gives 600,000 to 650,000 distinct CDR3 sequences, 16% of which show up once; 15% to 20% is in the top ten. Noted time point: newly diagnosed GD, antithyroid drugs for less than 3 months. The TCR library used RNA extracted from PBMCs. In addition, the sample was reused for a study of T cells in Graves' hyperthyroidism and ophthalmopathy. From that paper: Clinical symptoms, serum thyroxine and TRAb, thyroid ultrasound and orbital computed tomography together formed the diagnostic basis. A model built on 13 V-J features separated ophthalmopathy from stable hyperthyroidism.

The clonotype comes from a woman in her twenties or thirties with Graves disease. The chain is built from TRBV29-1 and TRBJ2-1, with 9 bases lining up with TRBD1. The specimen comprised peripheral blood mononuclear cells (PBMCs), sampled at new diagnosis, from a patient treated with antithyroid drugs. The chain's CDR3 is CSVAGTGTGIRNEQFF. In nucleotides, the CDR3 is TGCAGCGTTGCCGGAACTGGGACAGGGATTAGGAATGAGCAGTTCTTC.